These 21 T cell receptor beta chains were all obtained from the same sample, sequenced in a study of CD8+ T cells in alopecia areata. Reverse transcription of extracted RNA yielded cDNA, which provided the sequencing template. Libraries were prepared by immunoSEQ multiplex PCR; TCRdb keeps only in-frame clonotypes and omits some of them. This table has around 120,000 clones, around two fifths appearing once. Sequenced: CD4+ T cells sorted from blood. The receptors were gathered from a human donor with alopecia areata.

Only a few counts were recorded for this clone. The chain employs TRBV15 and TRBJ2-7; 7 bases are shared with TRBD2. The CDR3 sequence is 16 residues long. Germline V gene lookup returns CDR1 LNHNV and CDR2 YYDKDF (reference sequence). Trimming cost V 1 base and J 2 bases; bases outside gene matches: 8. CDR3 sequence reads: CATSRVIGRHAYEQYF. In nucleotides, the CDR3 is TGTGCCACCAGCAGAGTGATCGGGAGGCACGCCTACGAGCAGTACTTC. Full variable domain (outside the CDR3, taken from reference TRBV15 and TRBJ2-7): DAMVIQNPRYQVTQFGKPVTLSCSQTLNHNVMYWYQQKSSQAPKLLFHYYDKDFNNEADTPDNFQSRRPNTSFCFLDIRSPGLGDTAMYLCATSRVIGRHAYEQYFGPGTRLTVT.

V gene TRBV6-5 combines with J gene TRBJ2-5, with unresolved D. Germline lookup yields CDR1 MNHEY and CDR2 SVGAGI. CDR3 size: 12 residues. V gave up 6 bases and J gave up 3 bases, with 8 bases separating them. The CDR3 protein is CASRRPKETQYF. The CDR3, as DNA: TGTGCCAGCAGGCGGCCTAAAGAGACCCAGTACTTC.

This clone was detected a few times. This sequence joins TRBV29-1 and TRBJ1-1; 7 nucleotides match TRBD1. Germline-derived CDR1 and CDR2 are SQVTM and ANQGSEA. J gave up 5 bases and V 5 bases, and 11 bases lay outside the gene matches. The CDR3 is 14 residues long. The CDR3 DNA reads TGCAGCGTTCATAACCAGGGGGTAAGGACTGAAGCTTTCTTT. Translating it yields CSVHNQGVRTEAFF.

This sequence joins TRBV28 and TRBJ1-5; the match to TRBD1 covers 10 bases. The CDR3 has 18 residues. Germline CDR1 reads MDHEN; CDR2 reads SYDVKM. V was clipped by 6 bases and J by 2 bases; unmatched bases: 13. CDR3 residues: CASRTGGVGNNGNQPQHF. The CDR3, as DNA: TGTGCCAGCAGGACAGGGGGCGTCGGAAACAATGGCAATCAGCCCCAGCATTTT.

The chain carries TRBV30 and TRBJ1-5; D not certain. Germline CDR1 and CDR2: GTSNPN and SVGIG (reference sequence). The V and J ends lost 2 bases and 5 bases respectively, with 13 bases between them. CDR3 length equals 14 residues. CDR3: CAWSKLEDYQPQHF. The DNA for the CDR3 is TGTGCCTGGAGTAAACTGGAGGATTATCAGCCCCAGCATTTT.

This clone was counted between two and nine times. The CDR3 bases are TGCAGCGTTGGGCCTCCGGACAGGGAGCAGTACTTC. It specifies CSVGPPDREQYF. This chain connects TRBV29-1 to TRBJ2-7; 7 nucleotides align to TRBD1. This CDR3 contains 12 residues. Germline lookup yields CDR1 SQVTM and CDR2 ANQGSEA. The J segment lost 7 bases and the V segment lost 4 bases, leaving 7 bases of the junction unmatched.

This CDR3 is CASRPGAGGRSGELFF. The CDR3 DNA reads TGTGCCAGCAGACCAGGGGCAGGGGGCAGGAGCGGGGAGCTGTTTTTT. The chain joins TRBV9 to TRBJ2-2; 8 bases are a match to TRBD1. CDR1 and CDR2 (germline): SGDLS, YYNGEE. V lost 5 bases and J lost 7; bases outside the gene matches: 13. The CDR3 runs 16 residues.

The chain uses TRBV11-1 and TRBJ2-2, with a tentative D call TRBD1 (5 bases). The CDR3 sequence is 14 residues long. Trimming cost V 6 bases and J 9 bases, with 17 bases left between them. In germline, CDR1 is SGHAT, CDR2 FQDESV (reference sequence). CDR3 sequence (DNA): TGTGCCAGCAGGTCTCCAGGGTTAAACCGGGAGCTGTTTTTT. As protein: CASRSPGLNRELFF.

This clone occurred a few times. The CDR3 DNA reads TGTGCCATCCCTGGGACAGCGGACGAGCAGTACTTC. This sequence encodes CAIPGTADEQYF. This chain connects TRBV5-4 to TRBJ2-7; 7 nucleotides agree with TRBD1. Germline CDR1 reads SGHNT; CDR2 reads YYREEE (reference sequence). Germline trimming cut 9 bases from V and 5 bases from J; bases unmatched to any gene: 8. The CDR3 is 12 amino acids.

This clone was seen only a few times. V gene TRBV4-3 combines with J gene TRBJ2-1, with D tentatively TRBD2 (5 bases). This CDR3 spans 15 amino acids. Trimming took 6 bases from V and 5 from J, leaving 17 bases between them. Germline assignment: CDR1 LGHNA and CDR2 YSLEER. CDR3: CASRRVHLADNEQFF. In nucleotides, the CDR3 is TGCGCCAGCAGGCGGGTCCACCTCGCAGACAATGAGCAGTTCTTC.

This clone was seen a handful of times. The CDR3 DNA follows: TGTGCCAGCAGCCGAGGATTCGGCCCCCAAGAGACCCAGTACTTC. Translating it yields CASSRGFGPQETQYF. V gene TRBV14 combines with J gene TRBJ2-5, with D unresolved. There are 15 residues in the CDR3. Between the trimmed V and J ends, which lost 4 bases and 1 base, there was a span of 13 bases. Germline values: CDR1 SGHDN, CDR2 FVKESK. Supplemented by reference TRBV14 and TRBJ2-5, the full variable domain reads EAGVTQFPSHSVIEKGQTVTLRCDPISGHDNLYWYRRVMGKEIKFLLHFVKESKQDESGMPNNRFLAERTGGTYSTLKVQPAELEDSGVYFCASSRGFGPQETQYFGPGTRLLVL.

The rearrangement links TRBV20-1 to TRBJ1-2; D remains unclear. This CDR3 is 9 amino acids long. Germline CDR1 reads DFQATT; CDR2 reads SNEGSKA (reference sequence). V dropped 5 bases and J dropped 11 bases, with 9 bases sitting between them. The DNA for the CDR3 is TGCAGTGCTCTCCCGCTTTACACCTTC. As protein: CSALPLYTF.

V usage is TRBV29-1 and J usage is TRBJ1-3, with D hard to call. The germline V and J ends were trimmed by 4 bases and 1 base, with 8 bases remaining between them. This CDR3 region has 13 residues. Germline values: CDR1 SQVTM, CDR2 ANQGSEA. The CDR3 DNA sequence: TGCAGCGTTGTTTCCTTTTCTGGAAACACCATATATTTT. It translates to CSVVSFSGNTIYF.

DNA for the CDR3: TGTGCCTGGAGTCAAAGCGGGAGGGCCCGATTGATGAATGAGCAGTTCTTC. It is translated as CAWSQSGRARLMNEQFF. The rearrangement links TRBV30 to TRBJ2-1; 10 bases map to TRBD2. The germline CDR1 and CDR2 sequences are GTSNPN and SVGIG (reference sequence). This CDR3 has 17 residues. J was trimmed by 7 bases and V by 2 bases; bases with no gene match: 14. The full variable domain, with the rest looked up from reference TRBV30 and TRBJ2-1, is SQTIHQWPATLVQPVGSPLSLECTVEGTSNPNLYWYRQAAGRGLQLLFYSVGIGQISSEVPQNLSASRPQDRQFILSSKKLLLSDSGFYLCAWSQSGRARLMNEQFFGPGTRLTVL.

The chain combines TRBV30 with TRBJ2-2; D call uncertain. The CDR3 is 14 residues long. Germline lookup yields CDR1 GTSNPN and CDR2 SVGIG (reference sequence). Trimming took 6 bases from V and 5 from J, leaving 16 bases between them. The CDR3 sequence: CACKPDPRTGELFF. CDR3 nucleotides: TGTGCCTGCAAACCGGACCCTAGGACCGGGGAGCTGTTTTTT.

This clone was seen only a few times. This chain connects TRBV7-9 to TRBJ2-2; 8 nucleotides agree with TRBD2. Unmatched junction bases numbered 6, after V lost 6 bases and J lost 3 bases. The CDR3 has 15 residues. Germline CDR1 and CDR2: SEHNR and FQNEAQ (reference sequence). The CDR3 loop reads CASRFSGIDTGELFF. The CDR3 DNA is TGTGCCAGCAGATTTAGCGGGATCGACACCGGGGAGCTGTTTTTT.

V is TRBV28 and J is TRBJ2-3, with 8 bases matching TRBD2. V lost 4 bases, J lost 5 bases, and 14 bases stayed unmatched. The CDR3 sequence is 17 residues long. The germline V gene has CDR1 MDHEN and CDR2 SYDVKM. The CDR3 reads CASSSVGYGRAEDTQYF. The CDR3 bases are TGTGCCAGCAGTTCCGTGGGATACGGGAGGGCCGAAGATACGCAGTATTTT.

Here the CDR3 reads CASSLVLGGGRDEQFF. For the CDR3, the DNA is TGCGCCAGCAGCTTGGTCCTCGGGGGCGGGCGGGATGAGCAGTTCTTC. The chain combines TRBV5-1 with TRBJ2-1; D could derive from TRBD1 or TRBD2 (6 bases each). The CDR3 spans 16 residues. Germline V CDR1 and CDR2: SGHRS, YFSETQ. V lost 0 bases and J lost 8, with 18 bases in between.

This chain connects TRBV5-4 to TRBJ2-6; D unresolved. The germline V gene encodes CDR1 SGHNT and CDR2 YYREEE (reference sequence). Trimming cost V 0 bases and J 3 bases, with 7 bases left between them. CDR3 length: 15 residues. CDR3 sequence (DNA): TGTGCCAGCAGCTTGGGAGGCTTTGGGGCCAACGTCCTGACTTTC. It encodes CASSLGGFGANVLTF. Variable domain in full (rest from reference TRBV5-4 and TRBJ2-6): ETGVTQSPTHLIKTRGQQVTLRCSSQSGHNTVSWYQQALGQGPQFIFQYYREEENGRGNFPPRFSGLQFPNYSSELNVNALELDDSALYLCASSLGGFGANVLTFGAGSRLTVL.

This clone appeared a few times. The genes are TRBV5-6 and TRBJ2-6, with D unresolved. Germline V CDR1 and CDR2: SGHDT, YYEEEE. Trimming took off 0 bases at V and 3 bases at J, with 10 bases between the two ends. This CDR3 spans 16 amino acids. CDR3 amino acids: CASSLGWARGANVLTF. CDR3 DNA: TGTGCCAGCAGCTTGGGGTGGGCACGTGGGGCCAACGTCCTGACTTTC.

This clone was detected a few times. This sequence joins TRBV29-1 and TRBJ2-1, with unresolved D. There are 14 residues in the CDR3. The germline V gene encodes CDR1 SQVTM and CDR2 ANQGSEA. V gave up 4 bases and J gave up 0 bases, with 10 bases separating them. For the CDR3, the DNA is TGCAGCGTTGCCCCCGAGGACTCCTACAATGAGCAGTTCTTC. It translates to CSVAPEDSYNEQFF.